This T cell receptor beta chain was retrieved from a study of T cell responses to AZD1222 COVID-19 vaccine. The CDR3 contains 15 residues. Looked up from germline, CDR1 is SGHTA and CDR2 is FQGNSA. Trimming took 1 base from V and 1 from J, leaving 9 bases between them. Turning to this clone: Antigen: not known.

Overall study findings and caveats: Sampled repertoires all dated from after the peak T cell response. Spike-specific TCR repertoires showed rising breadth and depth after two AZD1222 doses. Clonal diversity was possibly underestimated, and white British individuals and females predominated among donors.

Clones were sequenced by immunoSEQ multiplex PCR, and TCRdb holds only the in-frame ones, with some missing. The sample records 150,000 to 200,000 clones, 92% being singletons. The genes are TRBV7-2 and TRBJ2-3; D is ambiguous. The source was peripheral blood, collected on day 0 of MenACWY control vaccination. The TCR sequence derives from an adult in good health. CDR3 DNA sequence: TGTGCCAGCAGCTTAGGGGCCCACCGCACAGATACGCAGTATTTT. This translates into CASSLGAHRTDTQYF.